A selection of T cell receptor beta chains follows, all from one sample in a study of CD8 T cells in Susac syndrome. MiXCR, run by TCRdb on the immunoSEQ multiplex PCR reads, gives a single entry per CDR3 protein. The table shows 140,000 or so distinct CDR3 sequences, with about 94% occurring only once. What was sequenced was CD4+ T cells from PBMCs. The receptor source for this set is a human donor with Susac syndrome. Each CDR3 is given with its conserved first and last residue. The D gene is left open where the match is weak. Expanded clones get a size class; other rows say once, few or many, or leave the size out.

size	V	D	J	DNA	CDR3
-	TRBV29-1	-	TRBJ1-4	TGCAGCGTTGATGAGACAGGCCCCGGAGGTGAAAAACTGTTTTTT	CSVDETGPGGEKLFF
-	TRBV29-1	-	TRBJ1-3	TGCAGCGTTACGATGGACTCTGGAAACACCATATATTTT	CSVTMDSGNTIYF
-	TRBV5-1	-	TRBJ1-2	TGCGCCAGCAGCCAAGACCGGGGGCTAGGTGGCTACACCTTC	CASSQDRGLGGYTF
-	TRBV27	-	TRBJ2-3	TGTGCCAGCAGTGCGTTAGGCACAGATACGCAGTATTTT	CASSALGTDTQYF
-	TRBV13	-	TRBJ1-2	TGTGCCAGCAGCCCCTGGGGCGCTACCAACTATGGCTACACCTTC	CASSPWGATNYGYTF
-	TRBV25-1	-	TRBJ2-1	TGTGCCAGCAGAATGGGCGGGCAGCAGTTCTTC	CASRMGGQQFF
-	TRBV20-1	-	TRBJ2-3	TGCAGTGCTTCGTATGGGGCAGATACGCAGTATTTT	CSASYGADTQYF
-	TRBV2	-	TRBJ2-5	TGTGCCAGCAGTGGGATGGAGGGCGAGACCCAGTACTTC	CASSGMEGETQYF
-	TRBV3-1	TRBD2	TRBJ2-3	TGTGCCAGCAGCTCGCGGGGGGCGCACACAGATACGCAGTATTTT	CASSSRGAHTDTQYF
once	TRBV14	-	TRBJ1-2	TGTGCCAGCAGCCAGAGACTGGGCGATGGCTACACCTTC	CASSQRLGDGYTF
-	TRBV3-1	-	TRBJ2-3	TGTGCCAGCAGCCAACGGCTTAGAAATACGCAGTATTTT	CASSQRLRNTQYF
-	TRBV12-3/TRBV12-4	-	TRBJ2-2	TGTGCCAGCAGTTTATCCAGGGGGGGTACGAACACCGGGGAGCTGTTTTTT	CASSLSRGGTNTGELFF
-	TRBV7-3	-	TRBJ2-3	TGTGCCAGCAGCCACGGGTCCACAGATACGCAGTATTTT	CASSHGSTDTQYF
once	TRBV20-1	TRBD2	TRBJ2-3	TGCAGTGCTGGCGGGGGGAGAGATACGCAGTATTTT	CSAGGGRDTQYF
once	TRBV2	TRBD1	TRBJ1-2	TGTGCCAGCAGTCAAGGGGGCCTGACTCACTATGGCTACACCTTC	CASSQGGLTHYGYTF
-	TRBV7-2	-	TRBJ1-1	TGTGCCAGCAGCTTACAACCCATCAGGGTCTGGAACACTGAAGCTTTCTTT	CASSLQPIRVWNTEAFF
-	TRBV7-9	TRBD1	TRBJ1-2	TGTGCCAGCAGCTCAGGGAGGGACAGTGGCTACACCTTC	CASSSGRDSGYTF
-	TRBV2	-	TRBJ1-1	TGTGCCACCCAGCGGGGGTTACGCACTGAAGCTTTCTTT	CATQRGLRTEAFF
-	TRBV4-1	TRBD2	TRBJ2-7	TGCGCCAGCAGACAAATTGGGTCGGGGGGATTGAAATACGAGCAGTACTTC	CASRQIGSGGLKYEQYF
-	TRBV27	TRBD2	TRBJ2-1	TGTGCCAGCCTAGTTAGCGGGAGAGGGTCACCCTACAATGAGCAGTTCTTC	CASLVSGRGSPYNEQFF
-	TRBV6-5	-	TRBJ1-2	TGTGCCAGCAGTTTGAAGGCTTGGGGAGCCTATGGCTACACCTTC	CASSLKAWGAYGYTF
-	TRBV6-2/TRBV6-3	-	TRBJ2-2	TGTGCCAGCAGTTACTCACGCGGGGAGCTGTTTTTT	CASSYSRGELFF
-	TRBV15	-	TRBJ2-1	TGTGCCACCAGCATACGCGGGTACTCCTACAATGAGCAGTTCTTC	CATSIRGYSYNEQFF
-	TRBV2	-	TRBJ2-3	TGTGCCATCTCGCTGGGGGGCACAGATACGCAGTATTTT	CAISLGGTDTQYF
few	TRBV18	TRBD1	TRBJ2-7	TGTGCCAGCTCACCCGGGACAGGGGAGACGCAGTACTTC	CASSPGTGETQYF
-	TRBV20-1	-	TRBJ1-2	TGCAGTGCTAGGGCGACAGCGACTAACTATGGCTACACCTTC	CSARATATNYGYTF
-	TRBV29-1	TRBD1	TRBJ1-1	TGCAGCGCGCAAAGGGACAGCGCAACTGAAGCTTTCTTT	CSAQRDSATEAFF
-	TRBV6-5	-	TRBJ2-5	TGTGCCAGCAGTTACGAAGTCGGCGTGGAGACCCAGTACTTC	CASSYEVGVETQYF
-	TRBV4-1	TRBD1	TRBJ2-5	TGCGCCAGCAGCCAATACGACAGGGGGCAACCAGAGACCCAGTACTTC	CASSQYDRGQPETQYF